This TCR beta chain was retrieved from a study of T cell responses to AZD1222 COVID-19 vaccine. Here immunoSEQ multiplex PCR was the method, and the copy in TCRdb shows in-frame clones only, minus some. The sample includes roughly 140,000 clones, roughly 80% of them seen just once. With regard to this clone: Antigen unknown.

Study-wide results and limits: Donors skewed white British and female; clonal diversity was possibly underestimated. Researchers report vaccine-associated CD4 TCRs spanning spike, with dominance at 160-218 and 743-854.

The V and J ends lost 10 bases and 6 bases respectively, with 22 bases between them. CDR1 is LNHDA and CDR2 is SQIVND in the germline V gene (reference sequence). The CDR3 consists of 16 residues. Sequencing was performed on peripheral blood, taken on day 0 of MenACWY control vaccination. This sequence originates from an adult in good health. The V call is TRBV19, the J call TRBJ1-6; D possibly corresponds to TRBD1 (5 bases). Here the CDR3 DNA reads TGTGCCACCCATGGGGCAAGTGGACGGATTAATTCACCCCTCCACTTT. It encodes CATHGASGRINSPLHF. Based on the CDR3 plus reference TRBV19 and TRBJ1-6, the full variable domain is DGGITQSPKYLFRKEGQNVTLSCEQNLNHDAMYWYRQDPGQGLRLIYYSQIVNDFQKGDIAEGYSVSREKKESFPLTVTSAQKNPTAFYLCATHGASGRINSPLHFGNGTRLTVT.